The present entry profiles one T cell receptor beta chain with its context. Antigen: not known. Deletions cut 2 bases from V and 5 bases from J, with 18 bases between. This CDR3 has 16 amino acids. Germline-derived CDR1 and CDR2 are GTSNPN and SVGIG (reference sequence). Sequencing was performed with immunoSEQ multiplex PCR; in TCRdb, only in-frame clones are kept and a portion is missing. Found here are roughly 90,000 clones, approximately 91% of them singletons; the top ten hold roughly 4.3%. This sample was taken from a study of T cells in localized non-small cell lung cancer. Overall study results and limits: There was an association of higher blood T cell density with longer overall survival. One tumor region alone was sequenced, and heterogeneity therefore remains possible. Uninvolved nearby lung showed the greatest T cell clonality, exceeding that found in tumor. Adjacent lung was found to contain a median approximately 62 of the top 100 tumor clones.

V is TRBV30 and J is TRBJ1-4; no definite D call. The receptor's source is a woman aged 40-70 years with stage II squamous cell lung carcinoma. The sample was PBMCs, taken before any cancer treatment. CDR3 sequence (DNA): TGTGCCTGGAGTTTAGCTAATGGCCGAAAAAATGAAAAACTGTTTTTT. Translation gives CAWSLANGRKNEKLFF.